This entry describes one T cell receptor (beta chain). What it binds is not known. Germline trimming cut 5 bases from V and 3 bases from J; bases unmatched to any gene: 5. Per the germline V gene, CDR1 is SGHRS and CDR2 is YFSETQ. The CDR3 extends over 13 amino acids. This record comes from a study of cytomegalovirus exposure and HLA in healthy donors. The wider study: A subsequent analysis reported that the 95 to 150 validation repertoires were produced on the same platform that had also been used for the roughly 670 first-cohort repertoires.

General observations from the study: Using the classifier, cytomegalovirus status was reportedly diagnosed with high specificity and sensitivity. Testing in vitro showed a few CMV-associated chains specific for CMV antigens.

Assay: immunoSEQ multiplex PCR; the TCRdb copy retains only in-frame clones and omits some. Here the sample spans 78,000 or so clones, 94% being singletons. This receptor was identified in a woman younger than 35 in good health and CMV-seropositive. The V gene is TRBV5-1, the J gene TRBJ2-7; 7 nucleotides line up with TRBD2. The sample consisted of PBMCs. DNA of the CDR3: TGCGCCAGCAGATCGGGGAGGGTCTACGAGCAGTACTTC. This translates into CASRSGRVYEQYF.